Each of the 20 T cell receptor beta chains below was sequenced from the same sample in a study of T cell responses to AZD1222 COVID-19 vaccine. This table comes from immunoSEQ multiplex PCR, and its TCRdb copy is limited to in-frame clones, with some not included. The data hold 150,000 to 200,000 clones, with about 90% observed a single time. Specimen: peripheral blood, collected on day 0 of AZD1222 vaccination. These TCRs come from an adult in good health.

This clone has just one count. The CDR3 sequence is CARSLGLADTDTQYF. The CDR3 DNA follows: TGTGCCAGAAGCTTGGGACTAGCGGACACAGATACGCAGTATTTT. The chain employs TRBV5-3 and TRBJ2-3; 9 nucleotides match TRBD2. TRBV5-3 is an ORF, and what it does is uncertain. V was clipped by 0 bases and J by 2 bases; unmatched bases: 1. The CDR3 is made up of 15 amino acids.

The chain employs TRBV10-2 and TRBJ1-5; the D is unclear. The V gene's germline CDR1 is WSHSY and CDR2 SAAADI. Between the trimmed V and J ends, which lost 2 bases and 3 bases, there was a span of 11 bases. The CDR3 has 15 residues. CDR3 coding DNA: TGCGCCAGCAGTGAGGGCAGCGGACCCAATCAGCCCCAGCATTTT. It translates to CASSEGSGPNQPQHF.

V gene TRBV2 combines with J gene TRBJ2-3, with 9 bases matching TRBD1. Germline V gives CDR1 SNHLY, CDR2 FYNNEI. J was trimmed by 0 bases and V by 5 bases; bases with no gene match: 9. The CDR3 contains 17 residues. CDR3 nucleotides: TGTGCCAGCAGTCGGGCCGGGGGACAGGGTAGCACAGATACGCAGTATTTT. It translates to CASSRAGGQGSTDTQYF. Full variable domain (rest looked up from reference TRBV2 and TRBJ2-3): EPEVTQTPSHQVTQMGQEVILRCVPISNHLYFYWYRQILGQKVEFLVSFYNNEISEKSEIFDDQFSVERPDGSNFTLKIRSTKLEDSAMYFCASSRAGGQGSTDTQYFGPGTRLTVL.

The chain employs TRBV6-5 and TRBJ2-1; D gene unclear. This CDR3 is built from 15 residues. The ends were cut back, 6 bases at V and 1 base at J, with 13 bases in the middle. Germline assignment: CDR1 MNHEY and CDR2 SVGAGI. The CDR3 DNA is TGTGCCAGCAGGGCCGACTTAGGATCCTACAATGAGCAGTTCTTC. Residues: CASRADLGSYNEQFF.

The count of this clone is one. This chain connects TRBV29-1 to TRBJ2-1, with 7 bases matching TRBD1. The germline CDR1 and CDR2 sequences are SQVTM and ANQGSEA. The CDR3 contains 12 residues. V was pared by 7 bases and J by 7 bases, with 7 bases of the junction left unmatched. CDR3 bases: TGCAGCGGGACAGGAGGTGGGAATGAGCAGTTCTTC. It yields the protein CSGTGGGNEQFF.

The V call is TRBV24-1, the J call TRBJ1-1, with a weak D call TRBD1 (6 bases). Looked up from germline, CDR1 is KGHDR and CDR2 is SFDVKD. This CDR3 has 14 amino acids. The V end lost 4 bases, the J end lost 1 base, and 9 bases lay between the germline ends. CDR3 protein: CATSDPTGNTEAFF. CDR3 coding DNA: TGTGCCACCAGTGACCCGACAGGGAACACTGAAGCTTTCTTT.

The chain is built from TRBV12-3 or TRBV12-4 and TRBJ1-5; D might be TRBD1 (6 bases). The length of the CDR3 is 13 residues. The V end was cut by 5 bases, the J end by 6 bases, with 11 bases between. CDR3 loop: CASSQKGGQPQHF. In DNA, the CDR3 is TGTGCCAGCAGTCAAAAAGGGGGTCAGCCCCAGCATTTT.

This chain uses TRBV5-1 with TRBJ1-2; D is unclear. Germline assignment: CDR1 SGHRS and CDR2 YFSETQ. V lost 0 bases, J lost 5 bases, and 8 bases lay in between. The CDR3 is made up of 13 amino acids. The CDR3 sequence is CASSLDPKYGYTF. The CDR3 coding sequence is TGCGCCAGCAGCTTGGATCCGAAGTATGGCTACACCTTC.

Only a few counts were recorded for this clone. The V call is TRBV6-6, the J call TRBJ1-2; 7 bases agree with TRBD1. Trimming at V came to 7 bases and at J to 9 bases, leaving 8 bases not matched to a gene. Germline V gives CDR1 MNHNY, CDR2 SVGAGI (reference sequence). The CDR3 is 12 amino acids. The CDR3 DNA sequence: TGTGCCAGCAACTTTATCAGGGGGAGCTACACCTTC. Its translation is CASNFIRGSYTF.

As regards this clone: Mismatch with germline at one junction end may stem from a read error. V and J are TRBV28 and TRBJ1-2; D possibly corresponds to TRBD1 (5 bases). Germline CDR1 and CDR2: MDHEN and SYDVKM. The CDR3 is made up of 10 amino acids. The CDR3 DNA reads as TGTGCCAGCGGCATACGGGGCTACCACTTC. Protein: CASGIRGYHF.

The CDR3 coding sequence is TGTGCCAGCAGTTCACCGGGACAGTCTAACTATGGCTACACCTTC. Translation gives CASSSPGQSNYGYTF. This chain links TRBV28 with TRBJ1-2, with TRBD1 matching 7 bases. There are 15 residues in the CDR3. Germline CDR1 reads MDHEN; CDR2 reads SYDVKM. J was trimmed by 0 bases and V by 4 bases; bases with no gene match: 5.

J is TRBJ1-2 and V is TRBV7-2; no clear D. Germline V gene data show CDR1 as SGHTA and CDR2 as FQGNSA. The CDR3 is 13 amino acids. Trimming took 3 bases from V and 10 from J, leaving 15 bases between them. DNA of the CDR3: TGTGCCAGCAGCTTTGGCGGAGGCGCCGACTACACCTTC. Amino acid sequence: CASSFGGGADYTF.

V and J are TRBV28 and TRBJ1-5; D is ambiguous. The germline CDR1 and CDR2 sequences are MDHEN and SYDVKM. The CDR3 is made up of 16 amino acids. Trimming stripped 6 bases from V and 5 bases from J, with 20 bases between. DNA for the CDR3: TGTGCCAGCAGGTCCCCCGCGGTAGGGAACCATCAGCCCCAGCATTTT. Protein: CASRSPAVGNHQPQHF. The full variable domain, in which reference TRBV28 and TRBJ1-5 provide the parts outside the CDR3, is DVKVTQSSRYLVKRTGEKVFLECVQDMDHENMFWYRQDPGLGLRLIYFSYDVKMKEKGDIPEGYSVSREKKERFSLILESASTNQTSMYLCASRSPAVGNHQPQHFGDGTRLSIL.

This sequence joins TRBV3-1 (or the pseudogene TRBV3-2) and TRBJ1-1; D uncertain. The CDR3 runs 15 residues. Germline CDR1 LGHDT, CDR2 YNNKEL (reference sequence). The V and J ends lost 2 bases and 6 bases respectively, with 16 bases between them. CDR3 amino acids: CASSQSWVSLPEAFF. Here the CDR3 DNA reads TGTGCCAGCAGCCAATCATGGGTATCATTACCTGAAGCTTTCTTT.

The V call is TRBV6-4, the J call TRBJ1-4; the D is unclear. Trimming pared 4 bases from V and 6 bases from J, leaving 15 bases between. The CDR3 spans 15 residues. Germline V gene data show CDR1 as MRHNA and CDR2 as SNTAGT. DNA for the CDR3: TGTGCCAGCAGTGCGAATGGATTAGCGTATGAAAAACTGTTTTTT. Translation: CASSANGLAYEKLFF.

CDR3 nucleotide sequence: TGTGCCAGCAGCTTTGACAGGGCCCTAGCGCGGGAAGGCTACACCTTC. Translating it yields CASSFDRALAREGYTF. V and J are TRBV7-2 and TRBJ1-2, with 7 bases fitting TRBD1. After removal of 3 bases from V and 8 bases from J, the junction contained 15 bases not matched to a gene. CDR3 size: 16 residues. Germline-derived CDR1 and CDR2 are SGHTA and FQGNSA.

This chain joins TRBV5-7 and TRBJ2-1; 11 positions agree with TRBD2. TRBV5-7 is an open reading frame whose function is uncertain. Trimming cost V 0 bases and J 0 bases; bases outside gene matches: 5. The CDR3 sequence is 18 residues long. As DNA, the CDR3 is TGTGCCAGCAGCTTGGGAGGGACTAGCGGTTGCTCCTACAATGAGCAGTTCTTC. Amino acids: CASSLGGTSGCSYNEQFF.

This clone was observed a single time. The chain carries TRBV28 and TRBJ2-7, with 9 bases identical to TRBD1. There are 16 residues in the CDR3. V lost 6 bases, J lost 0 bases, and 9 bases stayed unmatched. The germline CDR1 and CDR2 sequences are MDHEN and SYDVKM. CDR3 in DNA: TGTGCCAGCAGCTCCATAGGGACAGGGAGCTCCTACGAGCAGTACTTC. Protein: CASSSIGTGSSYEQYF.

This chain connects TRBV3-1 (or the pseudogene TRBV3-2) to TRBJ1-5; D gene ambiguous. The CDR3 contains 15 residues. Trimming cost V 1 base and J 0 bases, with 7 bases left between them. The germline V gene has CDR1 LGHDT and CDR2 YNNKEL (reference sequence). The CDR3 spells CASSQGRGSNQPQHF. Here the CDR3 DNA reads TGTGCCAGCAGCCAAGGACGCGGTAGCAATCAGCCCCAGCATTTT.

The CDR3 DNA is TGTGCCAGCAGCCAAGCGGGACTAGCGGGGGGGCCCTGGAACTCCTACGAGCAGTACTTC. Its protein is CASSQAGLAGGPWNSYEQYF. V usage is TRBV6-2 or TRBV6-3 and J usage is TRBJ2-7; 16 nucleotides agree with TRBD2. The CDR3 totals 20 residues. The V segment lost 6 bases and the J segment 0 bases; nucleotides outside the gene matches: 14. Germline V lookup: CDR1 MNHEY, CDR2 SVGEGT.